This entry lists 8 T cell receptor beta chains sequenced from one sample in a study of cytomegalovirus exposure and HLA in healthy donors. The PCR used 60 Vbeta and 13 Jbeta primers. Assay: immunoSEQ multiplex PCR; the TCRdb copy retains only in-frame clones and omits some. The sample contains roughly 200,000 clones, around 86% of which appear only once. The sample taken for sequencing was PBMCs. The receptors were sampled from a man aged 25-45 years in good health and CMV-seronegative.

This chain joins TRBV2 and TRBJ2-4, with a weak D call TRBD2 (6 bases). The V and J ends lost 8 bases and 11 bases respectively, with 16 bases between them. Germline V gives CDR1 SNHLY, CDR2 FYNNEI. This CDR3 contains 12 residues. Here the CDR3 DNA reads TGTGCCAGCGGGGACCGGGAGAAGCTTCAGTACTTC. This encodes CASGDREKLQYF.

The chain has TRBV7-2 and TRBJ1-2, with a possible D match to TRBD1 (5 bases). Germline CDR1 reads SGHTA; CDR2 reads FQGNSA. The CDR3 loop spans 12 amino acids. Trimming left V 1 base short and J 8 bases short, with 8 bases between. The CDR3 nucleotides are TGTGCCAGCAGCTTAGGGGGCGCCGGCTACACCTTC. This codes for CASSLGGAGYTF. Supplemented by reference TRBV7-2 and TRBJ1-2, the full variable domain reads GAGVSQSPSNKVTEKGKDVELRCDPISGHTALYWYRQSLGQGLEFLIYFQGNSAPDKSGLPSDRFSAERTGGSVSTLTIQRTQQEDSAVYLCASSLGGAGYTFGSGTRLTVV.

The rearrangement joins TRBV29-1 to TRBJ1-4, with D maybe TRBD1 (6 bases). The CDR3 has 13 amino acids. The germline V gene has CDR1 SQVTM and CDR2 ANQGSEA. V lost 6 bases and J lost 8, with 16 bases in between. CDR3: CSVGGRGGEKLFF. The DNA for the CDR3 is TGCAGCGTGGGGGGGAGGGGGGGCGAAAAACTGTTTTTT.

This clone was seen more than once but under ten times. The chain carries TRBV6-5 and TRBJ1-1; TRBD1 is a possible D gene (6 bases). The CDR3 consists of 13 residues. Per germline, CDR1 MNHEY and CDR2 SVGAGI. Deletions cut 6 bases from V and 0 bases from J, with 8 bases between. The CDR3 DNA sequence: TGTGCCAGCAGCCGGACAGTGAACACTGAAGCTTTCTTT. It codes for CASSRTVNTEAFF.

The chain joins TRBV7-6 to TRBJ1-2; TRBD1 aligns across 7 bases. The V and J ends lost 5 bases and 2 bases, in that order; junction bases with no gene match: 5. The CDR3 contains 14 residues. Germline loops: CDR1 SGHVS, CDR2 FNYEAQ. The CDR3 sequence is CASSPRGQNYGYTF. CDR3 DNA sequence: TGTGCCAGCAGCCCCAGGGGACAGAACTATGGCTACACCTTC.

CDR3 DNA: TGTGCCAGCAGCCGAGGGACAGGGAAGCACGAGCAGTACTTC. Amino acid sequence: CASSRGTGKHEQYF. The chain has TRBV6-5 and TRBJ2-7; 9 bases agree with TRBD1. The CDR3 has 14 amino acids. With V trimmed by 6 bases and J by 5 bases, 8 bases remained unmatched. Germline CDR1 MNHEY, CDR2 SVGAGI.

This clone was observed a few times. This chain joins TRBV5-1 and TRBJ1-4; no clear D gene. The germline V gene has CDR1 SGHRS and CDR2 YFSETQ. The V and J ends lost 4 bases and 4 bases respectively, with 8 bases between them. The CDR3 covers 13 residues. CDR3 nucleotides: TGCGCCAGCAGCGGGCCGGTTAATGAAAAACTGTTTTTT. Its translation: CASSGPVNEKLFF. Full variable domain (remainder filled in from reference TRBV5-1 and TRBJ1-4): KAGVTQTPRYLIKTRGQQVTLSCSPISGHRSVSWYQQTPGQGLQFLFEYFSETQRNKGNFPGRFSGRQFSNSRSEMNVSTLELGDSALYLCASSGPVNEKLFFGSGTQLSVL.

The genes are TRBV7-2 and TRBJ2-1, with 15 bases aligning to TRBD2. CDR1 and CDR2 from the germline V gene are SGHTA and FQGNSA. The CDR3 is 19 amino acids. V was pared by 1 base and J by 5 bases, with 9 bases of the junction left unmatched. CDR3 protein: CASSLDQPGLAGGDNEQFF. CDR3 bases: TGTGCCAGCAGCTTAGACCAGCCGGGACTAGCGGGAGGCGACAATGAGCAGTTCTTC. Drawing the rest from reference TRBV7-2 and TRBJ2-1, the complete variable domain is GAGVSQSPSNKVTEKGKDVELRCDPISGHTALYWYRQSLGQGLEFLIYFQGNSAPDKSGLPSDRFSAERTGGSVSTLTIQRTQQEDSAVYLCASSLDQPGLAGGDNEQFFGPGTRLTVL.